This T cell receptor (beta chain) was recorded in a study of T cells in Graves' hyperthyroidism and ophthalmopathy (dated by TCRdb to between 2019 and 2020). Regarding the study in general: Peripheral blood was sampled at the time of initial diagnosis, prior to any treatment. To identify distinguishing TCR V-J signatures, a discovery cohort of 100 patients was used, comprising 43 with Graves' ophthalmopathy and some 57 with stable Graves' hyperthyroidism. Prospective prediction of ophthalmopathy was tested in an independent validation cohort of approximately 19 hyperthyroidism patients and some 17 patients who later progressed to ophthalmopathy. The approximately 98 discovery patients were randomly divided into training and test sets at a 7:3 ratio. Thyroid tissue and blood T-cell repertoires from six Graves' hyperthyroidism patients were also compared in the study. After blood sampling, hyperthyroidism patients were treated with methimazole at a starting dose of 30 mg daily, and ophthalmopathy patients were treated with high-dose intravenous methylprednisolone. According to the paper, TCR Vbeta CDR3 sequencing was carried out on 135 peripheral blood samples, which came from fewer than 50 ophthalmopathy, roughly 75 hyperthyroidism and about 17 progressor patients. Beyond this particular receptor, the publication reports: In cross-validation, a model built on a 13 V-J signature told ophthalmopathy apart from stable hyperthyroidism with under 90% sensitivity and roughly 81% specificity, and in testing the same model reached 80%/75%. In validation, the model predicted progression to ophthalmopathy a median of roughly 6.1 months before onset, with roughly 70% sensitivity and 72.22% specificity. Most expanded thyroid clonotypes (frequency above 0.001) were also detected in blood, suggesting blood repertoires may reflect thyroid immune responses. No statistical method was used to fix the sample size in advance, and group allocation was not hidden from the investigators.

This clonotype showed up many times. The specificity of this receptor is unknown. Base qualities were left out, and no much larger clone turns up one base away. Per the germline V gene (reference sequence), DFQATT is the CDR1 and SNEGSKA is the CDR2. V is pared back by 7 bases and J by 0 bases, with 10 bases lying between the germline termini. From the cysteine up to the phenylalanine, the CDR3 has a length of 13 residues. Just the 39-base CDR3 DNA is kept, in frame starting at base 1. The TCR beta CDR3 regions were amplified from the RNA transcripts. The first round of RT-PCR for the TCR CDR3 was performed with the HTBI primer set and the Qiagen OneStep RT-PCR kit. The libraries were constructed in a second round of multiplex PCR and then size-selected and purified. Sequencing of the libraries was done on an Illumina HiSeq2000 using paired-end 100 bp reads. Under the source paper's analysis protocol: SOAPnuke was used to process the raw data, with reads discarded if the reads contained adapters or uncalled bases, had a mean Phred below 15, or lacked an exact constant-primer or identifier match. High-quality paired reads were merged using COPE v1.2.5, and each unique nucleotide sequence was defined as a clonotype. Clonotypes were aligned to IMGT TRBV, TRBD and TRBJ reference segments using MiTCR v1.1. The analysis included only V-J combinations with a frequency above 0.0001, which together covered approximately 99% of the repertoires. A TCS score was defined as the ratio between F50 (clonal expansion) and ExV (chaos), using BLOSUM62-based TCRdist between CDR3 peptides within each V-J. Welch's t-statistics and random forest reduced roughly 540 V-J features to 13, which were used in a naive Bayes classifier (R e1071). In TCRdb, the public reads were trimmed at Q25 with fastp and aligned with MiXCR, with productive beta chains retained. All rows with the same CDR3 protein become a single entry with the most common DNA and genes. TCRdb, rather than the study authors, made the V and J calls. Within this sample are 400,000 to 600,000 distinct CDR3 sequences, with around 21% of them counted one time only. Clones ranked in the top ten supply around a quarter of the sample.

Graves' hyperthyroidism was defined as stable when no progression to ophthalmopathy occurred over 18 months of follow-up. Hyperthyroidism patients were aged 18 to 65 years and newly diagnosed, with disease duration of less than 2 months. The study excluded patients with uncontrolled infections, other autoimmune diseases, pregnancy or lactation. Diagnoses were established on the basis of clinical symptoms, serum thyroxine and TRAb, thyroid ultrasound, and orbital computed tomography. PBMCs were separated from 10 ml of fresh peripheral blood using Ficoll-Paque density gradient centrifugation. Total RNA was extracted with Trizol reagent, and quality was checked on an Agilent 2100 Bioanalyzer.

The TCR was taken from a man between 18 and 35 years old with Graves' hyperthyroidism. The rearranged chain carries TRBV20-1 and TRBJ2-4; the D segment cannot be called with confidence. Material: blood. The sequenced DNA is TGCAGTGTCAGAACCTTAGCCAAAAACATTCAGTACTTC. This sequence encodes CSVRTLAKNIQYF.